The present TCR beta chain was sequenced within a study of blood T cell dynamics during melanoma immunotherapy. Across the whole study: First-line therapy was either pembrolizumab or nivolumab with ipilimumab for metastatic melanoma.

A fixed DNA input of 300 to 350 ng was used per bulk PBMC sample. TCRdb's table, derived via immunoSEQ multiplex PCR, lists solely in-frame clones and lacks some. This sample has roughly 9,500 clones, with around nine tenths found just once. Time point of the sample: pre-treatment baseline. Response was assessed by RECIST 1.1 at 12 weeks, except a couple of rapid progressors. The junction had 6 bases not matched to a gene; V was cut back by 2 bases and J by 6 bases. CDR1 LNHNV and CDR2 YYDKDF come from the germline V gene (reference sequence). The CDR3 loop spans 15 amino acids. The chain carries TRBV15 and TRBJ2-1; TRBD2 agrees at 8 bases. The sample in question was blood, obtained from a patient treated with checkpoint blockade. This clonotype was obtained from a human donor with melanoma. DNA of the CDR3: TGTGCCACCAGCAGATATGGACTAGCTCTCAATGAGCAGTTCTTC. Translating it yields CATSRYGLALNEQFF.